This TCR beta chain is from a study of T cells in Graves' hyperthyroidism and ophthalmopathy. From RNA transcripts, TCR beta CDR3 regions were amplified. Researchers ran a first-round RT-PCR on the TCR CDR3 using the HTBI primer set. TCRdb fed the multiplex PCR reads into MiXCR, producing one record per CDR3 protein. The data show 500,000 or so distinct CDR3 sequences, with 15% to 20% seen just once and roughly 18% held by the top ten. In germline, CDR1 is SGHVS, CDR2 FNYEAQ. The CDR3 is made up of 16 amino acids. Uncontrolled infection, other autoimmune disease, pregnancy or lactation barred patients from enrollment. Every diagnosis used clinical symptoms, serum thyroxine and TRAb, thyroid ultrasound and orbital computed tomography. As for this clonotype: Germline is not matched at one junction end, which may reflect a read error.

The sequence came from a young woman with Graves' ophthalmopathy. Input material: blood. The genes are TRBV7-6 and TRBJ2-2, with D possibly TRBD2 on 5 matching bases. The CDR3 bases are TGTGCCAGCAGCCTAGCCCTAGTGCGGAACACCGGGGAGCTGTTTTTT. It translates to CASSLALVRNTGELFF.